The sequence of this T cell receptor beta chain was determined in a study of CD8+ T cells in alopecia areata. Germline V gene lookup returns CDR1 SNHLY and CDR2 FYNNEI. V lost 7 bases and J lost 0; bases outside the gene matches: 5. This CDR3 has 14 residues. Documented treatment: oral pan-JAK inhibitor, 5-10 mg twice daily. RNA, once extracted, was reverse transcribed into cDNA for use as the sequencing template. Libraries were prepared by immunoSEQ multiplex PCR; TCRdb keeps only in-frame clonotypes and omits some of them. The table includes about 260,000 clones, around three fifths detected once. This clone was observed once.

V usage is TRBV2 and J usage is TRBJ1-1, with 7 bases fitting TRBD1. The source was CD4+ T cells sorted from blood, collected around week 53, from a patient treated with tofacitinib. This TCR derives from a human donor with alopecia areata. The CDR3 protein is CASKKDRLNTEAFF. The CDR3 bases are TGTGCCAGCAAGAAGGACAGGTTGAACACTGAAGCTTTCTTT. Filled out from reference TRBV2 and TRBJ1-1, the complete variable domain reads EPEVTQTPSHQVTQMGQEVILRCVPISNHLYFYWYRQILGQKVEFLVSFYNNEISEKSEIFDDQFSVERPDGSNFTLKIRSTKLEDSAMYFCASKKDRLNTEAFFGQGTRLTVV.